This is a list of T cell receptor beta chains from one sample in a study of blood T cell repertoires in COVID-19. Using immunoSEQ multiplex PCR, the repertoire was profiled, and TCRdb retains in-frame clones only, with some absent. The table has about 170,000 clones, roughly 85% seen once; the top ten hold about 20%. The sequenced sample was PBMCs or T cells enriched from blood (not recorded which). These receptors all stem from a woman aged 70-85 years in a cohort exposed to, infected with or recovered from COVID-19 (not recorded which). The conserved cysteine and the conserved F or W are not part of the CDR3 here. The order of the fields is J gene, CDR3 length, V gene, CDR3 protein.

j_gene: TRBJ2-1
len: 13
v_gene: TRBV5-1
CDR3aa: ASSLQDRGGNEQF

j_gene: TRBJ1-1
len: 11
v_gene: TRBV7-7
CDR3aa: ASSADLGTEAF

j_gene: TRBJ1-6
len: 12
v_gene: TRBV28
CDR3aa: ASSLGQYNSPLH

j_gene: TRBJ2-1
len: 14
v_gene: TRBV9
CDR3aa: ASSAPSGRAYNEQF

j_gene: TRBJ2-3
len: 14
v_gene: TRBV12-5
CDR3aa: ASGPGGLSSTDTQY

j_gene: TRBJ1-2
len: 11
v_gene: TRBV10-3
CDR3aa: AIRDSLNYGYT

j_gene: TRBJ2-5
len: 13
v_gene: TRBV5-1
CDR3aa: ASSLGTLYQETQY

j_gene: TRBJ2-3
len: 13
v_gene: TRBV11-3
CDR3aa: ASSQRQGFTDTQY

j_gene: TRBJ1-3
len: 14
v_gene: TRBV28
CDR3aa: ASSLIHGTGVNTIY

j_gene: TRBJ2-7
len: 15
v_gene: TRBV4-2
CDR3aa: ASSQGMTAGGIYEQY

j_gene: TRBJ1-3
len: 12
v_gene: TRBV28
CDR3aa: ASSLLQTGNTIY

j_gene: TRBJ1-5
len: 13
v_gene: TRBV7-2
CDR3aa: ASSSSQAANQPQH

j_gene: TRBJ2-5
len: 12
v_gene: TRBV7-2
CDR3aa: ASRRTAGSETQY

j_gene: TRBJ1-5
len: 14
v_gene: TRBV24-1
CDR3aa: ATSGGGAAGGQPQH

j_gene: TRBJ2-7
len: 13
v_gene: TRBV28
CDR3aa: ASSPEGQGPSEQY

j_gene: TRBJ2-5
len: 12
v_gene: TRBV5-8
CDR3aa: ASSLGQGLETQY

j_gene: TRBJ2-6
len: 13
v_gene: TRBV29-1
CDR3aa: SVGDSHSGANVLT

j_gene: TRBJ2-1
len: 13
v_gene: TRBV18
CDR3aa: ASSPPGAVYNEQF

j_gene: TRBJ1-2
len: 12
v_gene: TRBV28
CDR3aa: ASRPQGSNYGYT

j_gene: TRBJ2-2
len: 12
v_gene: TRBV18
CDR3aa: ASSTGITTGELF

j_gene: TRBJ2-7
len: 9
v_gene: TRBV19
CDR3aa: ARRRVHEQY

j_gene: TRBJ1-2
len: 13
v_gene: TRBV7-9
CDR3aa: ASSLVERAGYGYT

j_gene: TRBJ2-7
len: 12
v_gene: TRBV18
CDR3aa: ASSWTSGSYEQY

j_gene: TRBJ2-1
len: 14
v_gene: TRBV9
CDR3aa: ASSAMPLEFYNEQF

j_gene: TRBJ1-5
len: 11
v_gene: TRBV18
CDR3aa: ASSLNRGQPQH

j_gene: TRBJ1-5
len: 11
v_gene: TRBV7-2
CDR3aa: ASSLERNQPQH

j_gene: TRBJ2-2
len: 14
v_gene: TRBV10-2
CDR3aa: ASKGASGVDTGELF

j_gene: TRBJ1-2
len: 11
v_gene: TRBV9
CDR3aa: ASSVGGYYGYT

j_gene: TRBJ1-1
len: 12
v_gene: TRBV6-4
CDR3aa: ASKEGALNTEAF

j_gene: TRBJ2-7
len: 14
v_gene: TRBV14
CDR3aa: ASSRQGGIGTYEQY

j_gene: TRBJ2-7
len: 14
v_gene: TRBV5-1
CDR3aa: ASSLAEAGVPYEQY

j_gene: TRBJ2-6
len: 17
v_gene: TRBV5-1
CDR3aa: ASSAMTLAGGGGANVLT

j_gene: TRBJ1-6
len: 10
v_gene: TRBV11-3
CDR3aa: ASSPVGGSLH

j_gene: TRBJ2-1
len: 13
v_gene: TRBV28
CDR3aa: ASSSGGQGANEQF

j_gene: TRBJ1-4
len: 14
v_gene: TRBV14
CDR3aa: ASSRRTGTGGEKLF

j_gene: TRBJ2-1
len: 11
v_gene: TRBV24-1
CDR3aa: ATSGREIDEQF

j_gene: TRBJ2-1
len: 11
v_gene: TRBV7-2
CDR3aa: ASSSGTPPRQF

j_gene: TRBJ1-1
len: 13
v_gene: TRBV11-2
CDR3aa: ASSPRPQENTEAF

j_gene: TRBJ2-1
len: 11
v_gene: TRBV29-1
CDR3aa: SVEGGVYNEQF

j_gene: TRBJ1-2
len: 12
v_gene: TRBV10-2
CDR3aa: ASTPTGGEIGYT

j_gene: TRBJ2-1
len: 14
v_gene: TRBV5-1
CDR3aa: ASSLAVGAVYNEQF

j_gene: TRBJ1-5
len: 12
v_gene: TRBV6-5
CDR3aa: ASSLGQTNQPQH

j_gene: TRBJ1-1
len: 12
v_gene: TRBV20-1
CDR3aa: SASVGTGSTEAF

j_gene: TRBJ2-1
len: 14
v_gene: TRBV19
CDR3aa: ASSTLGLAGYNEQF

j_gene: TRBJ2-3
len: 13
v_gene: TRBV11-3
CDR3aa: ASSSRTEGTDTQY